Sequencing of this TCR beta chain was carried out in a study of blood T cell repertoires in COVID-19. The junction had 6 bases not matched to a gene; V was cut back by 6 bases and J by 0 bases. The CDR3 has 15 amino acids. From germline, CDR1 is SGHRS and CDR2 YFSETQ. Method: immunoSEQ multiplex PCR; TCRdb's copy keeps in-frame clones and lacks some. Of about 100,000 clones in the sample, about 88% were seen once. Specimen: peripheral blood. The chain combines TRBV5-1 with TRBJ2-3; 8 bases match TRBD1. The receptor's source is a man between 60 and 75 years old with acute or convalescent COVID-19. The CDR3 loop is CASTTGGSSTDTQYF. CDR3 DNA sequence: TGCGCCAGCACTACAGGGGGTTCTAGCACAGATACGCAGTATTTT.